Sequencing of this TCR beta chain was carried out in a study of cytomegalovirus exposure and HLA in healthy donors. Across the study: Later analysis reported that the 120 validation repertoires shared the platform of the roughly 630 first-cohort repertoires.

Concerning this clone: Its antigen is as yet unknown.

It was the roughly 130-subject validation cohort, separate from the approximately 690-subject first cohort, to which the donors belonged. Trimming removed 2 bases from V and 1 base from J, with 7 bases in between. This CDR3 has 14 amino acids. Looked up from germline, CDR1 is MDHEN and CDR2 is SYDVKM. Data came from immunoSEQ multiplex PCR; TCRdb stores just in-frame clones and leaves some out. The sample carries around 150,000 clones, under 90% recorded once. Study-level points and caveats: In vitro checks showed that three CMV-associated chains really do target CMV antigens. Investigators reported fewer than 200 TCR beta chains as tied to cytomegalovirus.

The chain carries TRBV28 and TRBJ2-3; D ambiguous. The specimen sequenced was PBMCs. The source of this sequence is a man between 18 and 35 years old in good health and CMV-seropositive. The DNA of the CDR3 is TGTGCCAGCAGTTTAATCCTCCGCACAGATACGCAGTATTTT. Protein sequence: CASSLILRTDTQYF.